This is a list of T cell receptor beta chains from one sample in a study of CD8+ T cells in alopecia areata. TCRdb keeps only in-frame clones here, not all; method: immunoSEQ multiplex PCR. Among approximately 150,000 clones listed, 45% to 60% were seen once. Material: CD4+ T cells sorted from blood. These receptors were taken from a human donor in good health. CDR3s include the opening cysteine and the closing phenylalanine or tryptophan. Fields, in order: clone size, D gene, J gene, V gene, CDR3 protein, CDR3 DNA. A D gene is named only where the DNA matches it firmly. Size tells how often a clone was seen (once, few, many) or the class of an expanded clone, and some rows leave it out.

few | NA | TRBJ1-5 | TRBV6-6 | CASSFGGDQPQHF | TGTGCCAGCAGTTTCGGGGGAGACCAGCCCCAGCATTTT
NA | NA | TRBJ2-3 | TRBV28 | CASSFQTNPDTQYF | TGTGCCAGCAGTTTCCAGACTAATCCGGATACGCAGTATTTT
NA | NA | TRBJ1-4 | TRBV5-1 | CASSLEGGDEKLFF | TGCGCCAGCAGCTTGGAGGGAGGAGATGAAAAACTGTTTTTT
few | NA | TRBJ2-3 | TRBV6-6 | CASRAWTTTDTQYF | TGTGCCAGCCGGGCTTGGACTACCACAGATACGCAGTATTTT
few | NA | TRBJ2-5 | TRBV29-1 | CSVGGGKGGPQETQYF | TGCAGCGTTGGTGGGGGGAAAGGAGGCCCCCAAGAGACCCAGTACTTC
few | NA | TRBJ1-1 | TRBV2 | CASSNEGTEAFF | TGTGCCAGCAGCAATGAGGGAACTGAAGCTTTCTTT
NA | NA | TRBJ1-1 | TRBV5-1 | CASTAQMNTEAFF | TGCGCCAGCACGGCACAGATGAACACTGAAGCTTTCTTT
NA | NA | TRBJ2-1 | TRBV7-9 | CASSLTGYSYNEQFF | TGTGCCAGCAGCTTAACAGGCTACTCCTACAATGAGCAGTTCTTC
NA | TRBD2 | TRBJ2-1 | TRBV13 | CASSKTSGSHNEQFF | TGTGCCAGCAGCAAGACTAGCGGGAGCCACAATGAGCAGTTCTTC
NA | NA | TRBJ2-1 | TRBV7-6 | CASSQGTGGSGYEQFF | TGTGCCAGCAGCCAAGGGACAGGCGGGAGTGGCTATGAGCAGTTCTTC
NA | NA | TRBJ2-7 | TRBV29-1 | CSVARATEQYF | TGCAGCGTTGCCAGGGCGACCGAGCAGTACTTC
few | NA | TRBJ2-5 | TRBV29-1 | CSVIRQETQYF | TGCAGCGTTATCAGGCAAGAGACCCAGTACTTC
NA | NA | TRBJ1-5 | TRBV19 | CASSREEGLGNQPQHF | TGTGCCAGTAGCCGAGAGGAGGGTTTAGGCAATCAGCCCCAGCATTTT
few | TRBD2 | TRBJ2-1 | TRBV5-1 | CASSPGLAGIRNYNEQFF | TGCGCCAGCAGCCCGGGGTTAGCGGGAATCCGAAACTACAATGAGCAGTTCTTC
NA | NA | TRBJ2-5 | TRBV25-1 | CASSELGETQYF | TGTGCCAGCAGTGAATTAGGGGAGACCCAGTACTTC
NA | NA | TRBJ2-1 | TRBV29-1 | CSVVGDRSYNEQFF | TGCAGCGTTGTCGGGGATAGGTCCTACAATGAGCAGTTCTTC
once | TRBD1 | TRBJ2-1 | TRBV9 | CASSAPTGAYNEQFF | TGTGCCAGCAGCGCCCCGACAGGGGCCTACAATGAGCAGTTCTTC
NA | TRBD1 | TRBJ1-5 | TRBV7-2 | CASGTGAFNQPQHF | TGTGCCAGCGGAACAGGGGCGTTCAATCAGCCCCAGCATTTT
NA | NA | TRBJ1-2 | TRBV6-5 | CASRIDQRAGGYTF | TGTGCCAGCCGCATTGACCAGCGGGCGGGCGGCTACACCTTC
few | NA | TRBJ2-3 | TRBV5-4 | CASSGAFADTQYF | TGTGCCAGCAGCGGGGCATTTGCAGATACGCAGTATTTT
once | TRBD1 | TRBJ1-4 | TRBV9 | CASSRSTGGTEKLFF | TGTGCCAGCAGCCGTTCAACAGGGGGTACTGAAAAACTGTTTTTT
once | NA | TRBJ1-2 | TRBV5-6 | CASNGARYGYTF | TGTGCCAGCAACGGGGCTCGCTATGGCTACACCTTC
once | NA | TRBJ1-5 | TRBV6-1 | CASSDGKYSNQPQHF | TGTGCCAGCTCCGACGGGAAGTATAGCAATCAGCCCCAGCATTTT
few | TRBD1 | TRBJ2-5 | TRBV7-2 | CASSWDRGDSETQYF | TGTGCCAGCAGCTGGGACAGGGGGGACAGCGAGACCCAGTACTTC
NA | NA | TRBJ2-4 | TRBV27 | CASSSGAAKNIQYF | TGTGCCAGCAGTTCCGGGGCGGCCAAAAACATTCAGTACTTC
NA | NA | TRBJ2-3 | TRBV7-9 | CASSLDGDTQYF | TGTGCCAGCAGTTTGGACGGAGATACGCAGTATTTT
NA | TRBD2 | TRBJ2-1 | TRBV7-8 | CASSPIGAGGGYEQFF | TGTGCCAGCAGCCCTATAGGCGCGGGAGGTGGCTATGAGCAGTTCTTC
NA | NA | TRBJ2-5 | TRBV19 | CASTQLAGEQTQYF | TGTGCCAGTACCCAACTGGCCGGGGAGCAGACCCAGTACTTC
NA | TRBD1 | TRBJ1-2 | TRBV9 | CASSPGKGQGYGYTF | TGTGCCAGCAGCCCTGGAAAGGGACAGGGCTATGGCTACACCTTC
NA | NA | TRBJ1-6 | TRBV5-6 | CASSRVGAGESSPLHF | TGTGCCAGCAGCCGAGTTGGGGCAGGGGAGAGTTCACCCCTCCACTTT
NA | NA | TRBJ2-7 | TRBV5-1 | CASSGVPAAYEQYF | TGCGCCAGCAGCGGGGTGCCGGCGGCCTACGAGCAGTACTTC
NA | TRBD1 | TRBJ2-3 | TRBV19 | CASSIEGTGGDTQYF | TGTGCCAGTAGTATCGAAGGGACAGGGGGTGATACGCAGTATTTT
few | NA | TRBJ2-4 | TRBV14 | CASSPTPLTIAKNIQYF | TGTGCCAGCAGCCCCACGCCTTTGACCATAGCCAAAAACATTCAGTACTTC
few | NA | TRBJ1-2 | TRBV28 | CASNPGQGYTF | TGTGCCAGCAATCCGGGACAAGGCTACACCTTC
NA | TRBD1 | TRBJ2-3 | TRBV11-2 | CASSRVGDRKDTQYF | TGTGCCAGCAGCAGGGTTGGGGACAGGAAAGATACGCAGTATTTT
NA | NA | TRBJ1-2 | TRBV11-2 | CASSPYRQTYGYTF | TGTGCCAGCAGCCCCTACAGGCAGACCTATGGCTACACCTTC
NA | NA | TRBJ2-1 | TRBV30 | CAWSVPGDEQFF | TGTGCCTGGAGTGTACCGGGAGATGAGCAGTTCTTC